These 16 T cell receptor beta chains originate from one sample sequenced in a study of shared T cell receptors in the human thymus. Sequencing used immunoSEQ multiplex PCR; TCRdb keeps in-frame clones, though not all of them. The table shows about 380,000 clones, with around 95% occurring only once. The specimen sequenced was thymocytes. Source of these receptors: a human donor.

The chain recombines TRBV12-2 with TRBJ2-6; TRBD2, as called in the table, went unchecked against the DNA. TRBV12-2 is noted as a pseudogene. The CDR3 is 17 amino acids. The DNA for the CDR3 is TGTGCAAGTCGCTTAGCCCGGGAGTCTTCTGGGGCCAACGTCCTGACTTTC. Its protein product is CASRLARESSGANVLTF.

This clone occurred once. The J gene is TRBJ1-5, the V gene TRBV27; no definite D call. V lost 2 bases and J 5 bases, leaving 7 bases between the germline ends. From germline, CDR1 is MNHEY and CDR2 SMNVEV (reference sequence). The CDR3 loop spans 13 amino acids. The CDR3 reads CASSLRRDQPQHF. CDR3 coding DNA: TGTGCCAGCAGTTTACGGAGGGATCAGCCCCAGCATTTT.

The V and J genes are TRBV10-3 and TRBJ2-1; tentatively, D is TRBD1 (5 bases). Germline values: CDR1 ENHRY, CDR2 SYGVKD. V lost 2 bases and J lost 4, with 12 bases in between. This CDR3 has 15 residues. CDR3 sequence (DNA): TGTGCCATCAGTGAGGACAGTCCTGTGTACAATGAGCAGTTCTTC. Amino acids: CAISEDSPVYNEQFF.

V usage is TRBV2 and J usage is TRBJ1-5; 8 bases fit TRBD1. The CDR3 length is 14 residues. Unmatched junction bases numbered 6, after V lost 7 bases and J lost 4 bases. Germline V lookup: CDR1 SNHLY, CDR2 FYNNEI. The CDR3 loop is CASNGQGANQPQHF. The DNA for the CDR3 is TGTGCCAGCAACGGGCAGGGGGCGAATCAGCCCCAGCATTTT.

The chain links TRBV27 to TRBJ1-3; no reliable D call. This CDR3 comprises 15 residues. From germline, CDR1 is MNHEY and CDR2 SMNVEV (reference sequence). The V end lost 6 bases, the J end lost 0 bases, and 12 bases lay between the germline ends. CDR3 sequence (DNA): TGTGCCAGCAGCTTAGCGGGGATCTCTGGAAACACCATATATTTT. Protein sequence: CASSLAGISGNTIYF.

This sequence joins TRBV10-2 and TRBJ2-1, with TRBD1 as a possible D gene (6 bases). This CDR3 is built from 17 residues. With 3 bases removed from V and 0 bases from J, the gap between germline ends came to 15 bases. Germline CDR1 is WSHSY and CDR2 is SAAADI. CDR3 sequence: CASSDPAGRGSYNEQFF. The CDR3 nucleotides are TGCGCCAGCAGTGACCCCGCGGGCAGGGGCTCCTACAATGAGCAGTTCTTC.

V and J are TRBV7-3 and TRBJ2-1; no definite D call. The CDR3 has 11 residues. Trimming shortened V by 5 bases and J by 7 bases, and 6 bases separated the two germline ends. The germline V gene encodes CDR1 SGHTA and CDR2 FQGTGA. CDR3 residues: CASSLRNEQFF. CDR3 sequence (DNA): TGTGCCAGCAGCCTTCGGAATGAGCAGTTCTTC.

The chain carries TRBV2 and TRBJ2-7; D gene uncertain. Trimming removed 8 bases from V and 7 bases from J, with 12 bases in between. Germline V lookup: CDR1 SNHLY, CDR2 FYNNEI. The CDR3 sequence is 11 residues long. CDR3 sequence (DNA): TGTGCCAGCCGGGCCCCCGTTGAGCAGTACTTC. As protein: CASRAPVEQYF. The full variable domain, its missing parts supplied by reference TRBV2 and TRBJ2-7, is EPEVTQTPSHQVTQMGQEVILRCVPISNHLYFYWYRQILGQKVEFLVSFYNNEISEKSEIFDDQFSVERPDGSNFTLKIRSTKLEDSAMYFCASRAPVEQYFGPGTRLTVT.

V is TRBV5-1 and J is TRBJ2-1; tentative D call: TRBD2 (6 bases). CDR3 length: 16 residues. CDR1 SGHRS and CDR2 YFSETQ come from the germline V gene. Trimming pared 1 base from V and 1 base from J, leaving 12 bases between. CDR3 loop: CASSLFGRGSYNEQFF. DNA for the CDR3: TGCGCCAGCAGCTTGTTTGGCCGGGGGTCCTACAATGAGCAGTTCTTC. The full variable domain, its missing parts supplied by reference TRBV5-1 and TRBJ2-1, is KAGVTQTPRYLIKTRGQQVTLSCSPISGHRSVSWYQQTPGQGLQFLFEYFSETQRNKGNFPGRFSGRQFSNSRSEMNVSTLELGDSALYLCASSLFGRGSYNEQFFGPGTRLTVL.

This chain uses TRBV19 with TRBJ2-1; TRBD2 aligns across 9 bases. CDR1 and CDR2 (germline): LNHDA, SQIVND (reference sequence). With 3 bases clipped from V and 2 bases from J, the junction kept 5 bases outside the gene matches. The CDR3 extends over 16 amino acids. For the CDR3, the DNA is TGTGCCAGTAGTATCGGGTCTAGCGGGACCTACAATGAGCAGTTCTTC. This encodes CASSIGSSGTYNEQFF.

The rearrangement links TRBV4-1 to TRBJ1-2, with 9 bases identical to TRBD1. CDR1 and CDR2 from the germline V gene are MGHRA and YSYEKL. The CDR3 runs to 19 residues. Trimming cost V 3 bases and J 7 bases; bases outside gene matches: 21. CDR3 residues: CASSHTCPGTGSRLIGYTF. In DNA, the CDR3 is TGCGCCAGCAGCCACACGTGTCCCGGGACAGGGAGTCGGCTTATTGGCTACACCTTC.

This clone was recorded only once. The CDR3 DNA reads TGTGCCAGCAGCTCCCCTCCCGCTTACAATGAGCAGTTCTTC. Its protein is CASSSPPAYNEQFF. V is TRBV7-9 and J is TRBJ2-1; D is uncertain. Germline V CDR1 and CDR2: SEHNR, FQNEAQ (reference sequence). V lost 4 bases and J 4 bases, leaving 11 bases between the germline ends. The CDR3 spans 14 residues.

The chain has TRBV19 and TRBJ1-1; possible D gene TRBD1, 6 bases. Trimming stripped 3 bases from V and 0 bases from J, with 26 bases between. The CDR3 is 20 amino acids. Per germline, CDR1 LNHDA and CDR2 SQIVND (reference sequence). For the CDR3, the DNA is TGTGCCAGTAGTATCCCCCTTAATTCAGACAGGACTAAACTGAACACTGAAGCTTTCTTT. It specifies CASSIPLNSDRTKLNTEAFF.

The V call is TRBV25-1, the J call TRBJ2-1; the match to TRBD2 covers 8 bases. Germline-derived CDR1 and CDR2 are MGHDK and SYGVNS. The J segment lost 0 bases and the V segment lost 7 bases, leaving 14 bases of the junction unmatched. The CDR3 runs 18 residues. In DNA form, the CDR3 reads TGTGCCAGCATCCCTACAACAGCGGGAGCCAACTCCTACAATGAGCAGTTCTTC. Translated, it gives CASIPTTAGANSYNEQFF. Full variable domain (rest looked up from reference TRBV25-1 and TRBJ2-1): EADIYQTPRYLVIGTGKKITLECSQTMGHDKMYWYQQDPGMELHLIHYSYGVNSTEKGDLSSESTVSRIRTEHFPLTLESARPSHTSQYLCASIPTTAGANSYNEQFFGPGTRLTVL.

J is TRBJ2-7 and V is TRBV4-1; D is perhaps TRBD2 (5 bases). Trimming shortened V by 4 bases and J by 6 bases, and 13 bases separated the two germline ends. The CDR3 has 13 amino acids. The germline V gene has CDR1 MGHRA and CDR2 YSYEKL. The CDR3 spells CASSREIEGEQYF. The CDR3 bases are TGCGCCAGCAGCCGAGAGATTGAGGGCGAGCAGTACTTC.

This clone was seen just once. The V call is TRBV7-2, the J call TRBJ2-7; 10 bases match TRBD2. This CDR3 comprises 21 residues. J lost 6 bases, V lost 0 bases, and 23 bases had no gene match. CDR1 SGHTA and CDR2 FQGNSA come from the germline V gene. For the CDR3, the DNA is TGTGCCAGCAGCTTAGCTTCAGGTGAGCGGGAGGGCCCTCGTCGCCCGGGCGAGCAGTACTTC. Protein: CASSLASGEREGPRRPGEQYF.